These 9 T cell receptor beta chains share one sample of origin, sequenced in a study of blood T cell repertoires in COVID-19. The data were produced by immunoSEQ multiplex PCR, yet TCRdb's version contains in-frame clones alone and is incomplete. The data hold over 250,000 clones, with over 75% observed a single time. The sample was PBMCs or T cells enriched from blood (not recorded which). The receptor set was obtained from a woman in her thirties who had recovered from COVID-19.

The V and J genes are TRBV9 and TRBJ2-2, with D tentatively TRBD2 (5 bases). Germline CDR1 reads SGDLS; CDR2 reads YYNGEE. This CDR3 contains 14 residues. V gave up 7 bases and J gave up 1 base, with 11 bases separating them. CDR3 in DNA: TGTGCCAGCGGGGAGCGGTTGAACACCGGGGAGCTGTTTTTT. Translated, it gives CASGERLNTGELFF.

The V call is TRBV11-2, the J call TRBJ2-1, with TRBD1 matching 8 bases. Per the germline V gene, CDR1 is SGHAT and CDR2 is FQNNGV. Losses at the gene ends were 5 bases for V and 8 bases for J; bases not matched to a gene: 5. This CDR3 comprises 13 residues. CDR3 nucleotides: TGTGCCAGCAGCCTGGACAGGGTCTATGAGCAGTTCTTC. Its translation: CASSLDRVYEQFF.

This chain joins TRBV4-2 and TRBJ2-3; 7 nucleotides agree with TRBD2. The ends lost 6 bases at V and 3 bases at J; junction bases unmatched: 12. Germline CDR1 is LGHNA and CDR2 is YNFKEQ. This CDR3 spans 16 amino acids. This CDR3 reads CASSPGEGRETDTQYF. CDR3 nucleotide sequence: TGTGCCAGCAGTCCCGGGGAGGGGAGGGAGACAGATACGCAGTATTTT.

Note on this clone: At one end the junction does not follow the germline gene, possibly because of a read error. This chain joins TRBV4-1 and TRBJ1-4; tentatively, D is TRBD1 (6 bases). Germline V gene sequence: CDR1 MGHRA, CDR2 YSYEKL. The CDR3 is made up of 16 amino acids. As DNA, the CDR3 is TGCGCCAGCAGTCAAGAGTGGGGGCGAGTTAATGAAAAACTGTTTTTT. It translates to CASSQEWGRVNEKLFF.

V usage is TRBV4-1 and J usage is TRBJ2-5; TRBD2 might be the D (6 bases). V dropped 6 bases and J dropped 5 bases, with 16 bases sitting between them. Germline V gives CDR1 MGHRA, CDR2 YSYEKL. CDR3 size: 14 residues. The CDR3 coding sequence is TGCGCCAGCAGACGGGACCTCCGGGGGGAGACCCAGTACTTC. This encodes CASRRDLRGETQYF.

V is TRBV28 and J is TRBJ2-5, with D perhaps matching TRBD2 (6 bases). Trimming removed 3 bases from V and 2 bases from J, with 13 bases in between. The CDR3 consists of 15 residues. Germline V gives CDR1 MDHEN, CDR2 SYDVKM. The CDR3, as DNA: TGTGCCAGCAGTTTTGCCGGTAGCGGACAAGAGACCCAGTACTTC. Residues: CASSFAGSGQETQYF.

V and J are TRBV4-3 and TRBJ1-4; D gene ambiguous. Between the trimmed V and J ends, which lost 4 bases and 2 bases, there was a span of 14 bases. Germline-derived CDR1 and CDR2 are LGHNA and YSLEER. The CDR3 contains 16 residues. CDR3 nucleotide sequence: TGCGCCAGCAGCCCCCGACTCCTCGAGACTAATGAAAAACTGTTTTTT. It codes for CASSPRLLETNEKLFF.

This clone has a single count. The chain recombines TRBV15 with TRBJ2-7; a weak D match, TRBD2 (5 bases). CDR3 size: 14 residues. Trimming shortened V by 3 bases and J by 3 bases, and 12 bases separated the two germline ends. Germline V gene sequence: CDR1 LNHNV, CDR2 YYDKDF (reference sequence). As DNA, the CDR3 is TGTGCCACCAGCAGGGCCCCCCGGGACTACGAGCAGTACTTC. It translates to CATSRAPRDYEQYF.

V usage is TRBV19 and J usage is TRBJ1-5; D unclear. V lost 6 bases and J lost 4, with 10 bases in between. The CDR3 length is 13 residues. Looked up from germline, CDR1 is LNHDA and CDR2 is SQIVND (reference sequence). In nucleotides, the CDR3 is TGTGCCAGTAGCTCCGGGGTGAATCAGCCCCAGCATTTT. It is translated as CASSSGVNQPQHF.